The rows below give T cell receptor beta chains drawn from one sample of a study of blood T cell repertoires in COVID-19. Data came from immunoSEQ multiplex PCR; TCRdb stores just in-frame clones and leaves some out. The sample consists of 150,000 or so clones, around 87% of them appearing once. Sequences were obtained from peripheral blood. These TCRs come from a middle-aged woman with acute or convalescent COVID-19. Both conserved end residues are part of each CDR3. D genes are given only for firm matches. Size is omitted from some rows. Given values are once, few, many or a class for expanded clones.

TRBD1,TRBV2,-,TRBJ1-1,CASRSRRTGGVFGTEAFF,TGTGCCAGCAGATCTCGACGGACAGGGGGCGTTTTCGGCACTGAAGCTTTCTTT
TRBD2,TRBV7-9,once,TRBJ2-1,CASRRTSGGPYNEQFF,TGTGCCAGCAGGCGGACTAGCGGGGGACCATACAATGAGCAGTTCTTC
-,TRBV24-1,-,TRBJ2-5,CATNEYNQETQYF,TGTGCCACCAATGAGTACAACCAAGAGACCCAGTACTTC
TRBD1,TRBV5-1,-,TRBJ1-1,CASSLDGDSNTEAFF,TGCGCCAGCAGCTTGGACGGGGACAGTAACACTGAAGCTTTCTTT
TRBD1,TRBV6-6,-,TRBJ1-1,CASSLRTGGIGTEAFF,TGTGCCAGCAGTCTAAGGACAGGGGGCATTGGCACTGAAGCTTTCTTT
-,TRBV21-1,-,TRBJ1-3,CASSKARGNTIYF,TGTGCCAGCAGCAAAGCAAGGGGGAACACCATATATTTT
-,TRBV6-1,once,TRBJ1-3,CASSEQGSSGNTIYF,TGTGCCAGCAGTGAACAGGGGAGCTCCGGAAACACCATATATTTT
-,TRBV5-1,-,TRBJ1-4,CASSPGHSTNEKLFF,TGCGCCAGCAGCCCGGGACACTCAACTAATGAAAAACTGTTTTTT
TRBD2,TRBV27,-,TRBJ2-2,CASTDQGAGGYTGELFF,TGTGCCAGCACCGACCAGGGAGCGGGAGGGTACACCGGGGAGCTGTTTTTT
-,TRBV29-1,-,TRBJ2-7,CSVGETAGEQYF,TGCAGCGTTGGGGAGACGGCGGGCGAGCAGTACTTC
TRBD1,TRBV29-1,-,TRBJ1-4,CSVVRDRADEKLFF,TGCAGCGTTGTTCGGGACAGGGCCGATGAAAAACTGTTTTTT